One and the same sample provided the 20 T cell receptor beta chains below, sequenced in a study of T-cell reconstitution after alpha-beta-depleted transplantation in children. For TCRbeta, the library was prepared with unique molecular identifiers. One entry per CDR3 protein results from TCRdb running MiXCR on the PCR reads. The top ten clones hold under 8% of a sample with fewer than 250,000 distinct CDR3 sequences, 6.5% to 9% of them seen once. This specimen consisted of PBMCs, mostly from graft donor cells, obtained 180 days after TCRalphabeta/CD19-depleted stem cell transplant. These receptors were collected from a male patient between 5 and 17 years old who had a stem cell transplant for acute lymphoblastic leukemia, so the T cells may come from the graft donor.

This clonotype was counted ten times or more. The rearrangement joins TRBV20-1 to TRBJ1-1, with 9 bases aligning to TRBD1. CDR1 is DFQATT, CDR2 SNEGSKA, per germline (reference sequence). V trimming: 4 bases; J trimming: 3 bases; junction bases outside the gene matches: 9. The CDR3 consists of 15 residues. The chain's CDR3 is CSANPYRTGDTEAFF. The DNA of the CDR3 is TGCAGTGCTAACCCCTACCGGACAGGGGACACTGAAGCTTTCTTT.

This clonotype was recorded at least ten times. The rearrangement joins TRBV10-3 to TRBJ2-7, with D possibly TRBD2 on 6 matching bases. Germline CDR1 is ENHRY and CDR2 is SYGVKD. This CDR3 is 12 amino acids long. V gave up 9 bases and J gave up 1 base, with 10 bases separating them. The CDR3, as DNA: TGTGCCATTGGGAGGATTTCCTACGAGCAGTACTTC. Protein sequence: CAIGRISYEQYF.

A few counts support this clonotype. The chain combines TRBV7-2 with TRBJ2-7, with TRBD2 matching over 7 bases. Losses at the gene ends were 3 bases for V and 6 bases for J; bases not matched to a gene: 11. There are 15 residues in the CDR3. CDR1 is SGHTA and CDR2 is FQGNSA in the germline V gene. The CDR3 reads CASSFSSQAGLEQYF. CDR3 in DNA: TGTGCCAGCAGCTTTTCCTCCCAAGCGGGACTCGAGCAGTACTTC.

This clonotype has a count of ten or more. This sequence joins TRBV20-1 and TRBJ1-2; TRBD1 matches 7 bases. The CDR3 spans 14 residues. The germline V gene has CDR1 DFQATT and CDR2 SNEGSKA (reference sequence). V shed 5 bases and J 3 bases; nucleotides not matched to a gene: 9. The CDR3 is CSAFQTGAYYGYTF. CDR3 coding DNA: TGCAGTGCTTTCCAAACAGGGGCCTACTATGGCTACACCTTC.

This clonotype was detected many times. This rearrangement joins TRBV3-1 to TRBJ2-5; TRBD2 matches 7 bases. The CDR3 consists of 15 residues. Germline assignment: CDR1 LGHDT and CDR2 YNNKEL (reference sequence). The junction had 3 bases not matched to a gene; V was cut back by 0 bases and J by 2 bases. CDR3 loop: CASSQDTSAQETQYF. CDR3 nucleotide sequence: TGTGCCAGCAGCCAAGACACTAGCGCTCAAGAGACCCAGTACTTC.

This clonotype has a count of ten or more. The V and J genes are TRBV7-9 and TRBJ2-5; D ambiguous. Trimming shortened V by 4 bases and J by 5 bases, and 8 bases separated the two germline ends. Germline V gene data show CDR1 as SEHNR and CDR2 as FQNEAQ (reference sequence). The CDR3 loop spans 12 amino acids. Written as DNA, the CDR3 is TGTGCCAGCAGCTCCTCGGGTGAGACCCAGTACTTC. Amino acid sequence: CASSSSGETQYF.

This clonotype was seen at least ten times. The rearrangement uses TRBV10-3 and TRBJ2-3, with 9 bases lining up with TRBD2. Germline V gene data show CDR1 as ENHRY and CDR2 as SYGVKD. The CDR3 covers 16 residues. After removal of 8 bases from V and 5 bases from J, the junction contained 14 bases not matched to a gene. This CDR3 is CAISVLRGGIGDTQYF. The CDR3 DNA sequence: TGTGCCATCTCTGTCTTGCGGGGGGGCATTGGAGATACGCAGTATTTT.

This clonotype was observed many times. This chain connects TRBV7-3 to TRBJ2-5, with D hard to call. The CDR3 has 14 amino acids. V dropped 5 bases and J dropped 0 bases, with 10 bases sitting between them. Germline lookup yields CDR1 SGHTA and CDR2 FQGTGA. The CDR3 DNA sequence: TGTGCCAGCAGCCCAAAGACGTACCAAGAGACCCAGTACTTC. Its translation: CASSPKTYQETQYF.

This clonotype was observed at least ten times. This chain connects TRBV20-1 to TRBJ1-2; D is undetermined. The V and J ends lost 0 bases and 8 bases respectively, with 10 bases between them. Germline lookup yields CDR1 DFQATT and CDR2 SNEGSKA (reference sequence). The CDR3 has 12 residues. CDR3 residues: CSARDRQVGYTF. DNA for the CDR3: TGCAGTGCTAGAGACCGGCAGGTGGGCTACACCTTC.

This clonotype was seen ten or more times. The chain links TRBV20-1 to TRBJ2-3; 10 bases are a match to TRBD2. The V gene end was trimmed by 7 bases and the J gene end by 2 bases; junction bases not matched to a gene: 3. This CDR3 has 13 amino acids. Germline CDR1 is DFQATT and CDR2 is SNEGSKA (reference sequence). This chain's CDR3 is CSVSGGPTDTQYF. CDR3 in DNA: TGCAGTGTTAGCGGGGGGCCCACAGATACGCAGTATTTT.

This clonotype was counted ten times or more. The chain is built from TRBV4-3 and TRBJ2-2, with D maybe TRBD2 (6 bases). Per the germline V gene, CDR1 is LGHNA and CDR2 is YSLEER. The CDR3 runs 14 residues. Trimming cost V 3 bases and J 6 bases, with 11 bases left between them. As DNA, the CDR3 is TGCGCCAGCAGCCATGCGCGGGGCTCCGGGGAGCTGTTTTTT. It codes for CASSHARGSGELFF.

This clonotype was counted ten times or more. The chain couples TRBV7-9 to TRBJ2-2; 7 nucleotides line up with TRBD2. CDR3 length: 16 residues. V shed 4 bases and J 0 bases; nucleotides not matched to a gene: 5. Germline values: CDR1 SEHNR, CDR2 FQNEAQ (reference sequence). The chain's CDR3 is CASSSLAGANTGELFF. Here the CDR3 DNA reads TGTGCCAGCAGCTCCCTGGCGGGGGCGAACACCGGGGAGCTGTTTTTT.

J is TRBJ1-1 and V is TRBV11-1; D not certain. V gave up 5 bases and J gave up 1 base, with 8 bases separating them. Germline V gene lookup returns CDR1 SGHAT and CDR2 FQDESV (reference sequence). The CDR3 consists of 13 residues. The CDR3 DNA sequence: TGTGCCAGCAGCAGCAGCGAGAACACTGAAGCTTTCTTT. It codes for CASSSSENTEAFF.

The rearrangement uses TRBV7-2 and TRBJ2-7; 8 bases line up with TRBD1. The length of the CDR3 is 18 residues. CDR1 is SGHTA, CDR2 FQGNSA, per germline. The ends lost 0 bases at V and 3 bases at J; junction bases unmatched: 13. The DNA of the CDR3 is TGTGCCAGCAGCTTAGCACCTGAGGCGGGGACAGGCCTCTACGAGCAGTACTTC. Translation: CASSLAPEAGTGLYEQYF.

In its sample, this clonotype was seen many times. This chain uses TRBV20-1 with TRBJ2-3; the D is unclear. Germline V gene lookup returns CDR1 DFQATT and CDR2 SNEGSKA (reference sequence). The V end lost 4 bases, the J end lost 6 bases, and 14 bases lay between the germline ends. The CDR3 runs to 13 residues. DNA for the CDR3: TGCAGTGCTACCCCCATAGCAACGGATACGCAGTATTTT. Translating it yields CSATPIATDTQYF.

This clonotype was detected ten times or more. This chain uses TRBV6-5 with TRBJ2-3, with 8 bases matching TRBD1. V lost 7 bases and J lost 11; bases outside the gene matches: 11. Germline V CDR1 and CDR2: MNHEY, SVGAGI. The CDR3 loop spans 13 amino acids. The CDR3 region has the DNA TGTGCCAGCATACTCACAGGACAGGGTGGGCAGTATTTT. Translation: CASILTGQGGQYF.

This clonotype was picked up a small number of times. The chain combines TRBV6-1 with TRBJ1-5; TRBD1 matches at 7 bases. Germline assignment: CDR1 MNHNS and CDR2 SASEGT. Trimming took 5 bases from V and 4 from J; bases not matched to a gene: 5. The CDR3 has 14 amino acids. The DNA for the CDR3 is TGTGCCAGCAGTCCCGACAGGGAGAATCAGCCCCAGCATTTT. The encoded protein is CASSPDRENQPQHF.

This chain uses TRBV2 with TRBJ1-1; D is uncertain. The V and J ends lost 7 bases and 0 bases respectively, with 12 bases between them. The germline gives CDR1 SNHLY, CDR2 FYNNEI. This CDR3 is built from 14 residues. The CDR3 nucleotides are TGTGCCAGCACTGGAGGGAGCCTGAACACTGAAGCTTTCTTT. Translating it yields CASTGGSLNTEAFF.

As for this clonotype: Possible read error: a much larger clone is one base away. The V and J genes are TRBV4-3 and TRBJ2-3; 8 bases fit TRBD2. V lost 1 base, J lost 6 bases, and 9 bases stayed unmatched. Germline V gene sequence: CDR1 LGHNA, CDR2 YSLEER. This CDR3 comprises 16 residues. The CDR3 DNA sequence: TGCGCCAGCAGCCAAGGAGCGGGGGAGCCATCTGATACGCAGTATTTT. Protein product: CASSQGAGEPSDTQYF.

This clonotype was seen at least ten times. The V call is TRBV20-1, the J call TRBJ2-5, with 11 bases that match TRBD2. Trimming removed 2 bases from V and 3 bases from J; junction bases left unmatched: 11. CDR1 is DFQATT and CDR2 is SNEGSKA in the germline V gene (reference sequence). This CDR3 contains 17 residues. Here the CDR3 reads CSARRTSGFRREETQYF. The CDR3 DNA follows: TGCAGTGCTAGACGGACTAGCGGGTTCCGGCGCGAAGAGACCCAGTACTTC.